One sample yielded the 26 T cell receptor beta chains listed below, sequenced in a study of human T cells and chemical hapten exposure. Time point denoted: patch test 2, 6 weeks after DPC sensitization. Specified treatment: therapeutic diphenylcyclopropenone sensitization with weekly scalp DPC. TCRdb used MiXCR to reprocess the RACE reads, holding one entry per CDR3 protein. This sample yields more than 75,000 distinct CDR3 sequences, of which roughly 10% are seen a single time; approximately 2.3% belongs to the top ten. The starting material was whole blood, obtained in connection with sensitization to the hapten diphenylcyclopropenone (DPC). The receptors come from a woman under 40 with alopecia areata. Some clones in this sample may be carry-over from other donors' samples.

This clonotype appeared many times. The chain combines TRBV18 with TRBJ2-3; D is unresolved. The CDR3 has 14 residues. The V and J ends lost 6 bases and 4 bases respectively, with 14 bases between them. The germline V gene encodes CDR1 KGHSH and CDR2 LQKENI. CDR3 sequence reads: CASSPGRRADTQYF. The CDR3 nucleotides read TGTGCCAGCTCCCCGGGCCGCCGGGCAGATACGCAGTATTTT.

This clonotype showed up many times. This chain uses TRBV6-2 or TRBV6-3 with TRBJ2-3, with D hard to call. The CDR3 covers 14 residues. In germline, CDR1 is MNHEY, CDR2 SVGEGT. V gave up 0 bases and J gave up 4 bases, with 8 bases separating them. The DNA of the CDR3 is TGTGCCAGCAGTTACTCTGTCCTTGCAGATACGCAGTATTTT. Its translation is CASSYSVLADTQYF.

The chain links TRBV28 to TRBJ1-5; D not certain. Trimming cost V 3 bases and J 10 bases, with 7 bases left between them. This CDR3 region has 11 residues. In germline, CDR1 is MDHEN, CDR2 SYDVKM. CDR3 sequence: CASSFQFPQHF. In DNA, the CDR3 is TGTGCCAGCAGTTTCCAATTCCCCCAGCATTTT.

CDR3 DNA sequence: TGTGCCAGCACGCGGACAGGGGCATACGAGCAGTACTTC. It codes for CASTRTGAYEQYF. V and J are TRBV3-1 and TRBJ2-7; 9 positions match TRBD1. This CDR3 region has 13 residues. Looked up from germline, CDR1 is LGHDT and CDR2 is YNNKEL (reference sequence). Losses at the gene ends were 7 bases for V and 4 bases for J; bases not matched to a gene: 5.

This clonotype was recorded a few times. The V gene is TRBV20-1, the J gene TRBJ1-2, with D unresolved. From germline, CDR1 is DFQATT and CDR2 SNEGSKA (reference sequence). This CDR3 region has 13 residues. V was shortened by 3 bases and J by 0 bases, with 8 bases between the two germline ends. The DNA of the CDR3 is TGCAGTGCTAGTAACGGCGCTAACTATGGCTACACCTTC. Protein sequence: CSASNGANYGYTF.

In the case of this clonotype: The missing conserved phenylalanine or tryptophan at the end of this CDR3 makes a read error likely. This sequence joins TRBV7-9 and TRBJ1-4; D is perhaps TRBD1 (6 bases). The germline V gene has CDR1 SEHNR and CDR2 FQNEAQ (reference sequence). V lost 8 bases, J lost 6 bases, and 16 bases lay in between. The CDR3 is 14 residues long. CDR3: CASGNRALHEKLFL. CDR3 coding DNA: TGTGCCAGCGGAAACAGGGCCTTGCATGAAAAACTGTTTTTA.

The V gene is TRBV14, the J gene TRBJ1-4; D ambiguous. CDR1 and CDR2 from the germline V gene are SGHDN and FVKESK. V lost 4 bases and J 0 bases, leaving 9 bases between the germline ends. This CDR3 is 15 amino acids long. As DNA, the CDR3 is TGTGCCAGCAGCCTCCGACGGACAACTAATGAAAAACTGTTTTTT. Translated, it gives CASSLRRTTNEKLFF.

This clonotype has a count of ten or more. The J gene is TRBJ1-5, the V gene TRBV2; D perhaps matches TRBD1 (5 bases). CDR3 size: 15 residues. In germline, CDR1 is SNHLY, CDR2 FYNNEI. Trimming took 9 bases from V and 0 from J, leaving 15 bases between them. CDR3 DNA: TGTGCCAGACGAAAGGACATCCCTAGCAATCAGCCCCAGCATTTT. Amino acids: CARRKDIPSNQPQHF.

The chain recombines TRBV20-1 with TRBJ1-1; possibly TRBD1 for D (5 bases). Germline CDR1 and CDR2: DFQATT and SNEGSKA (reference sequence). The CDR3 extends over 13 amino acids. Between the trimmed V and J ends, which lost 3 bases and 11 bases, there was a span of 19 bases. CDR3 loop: CSASGPDSVEAFF. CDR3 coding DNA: TGCAGTGCTAGTGGGCCCGACAGTGTCGAGGCTTTCTTT.

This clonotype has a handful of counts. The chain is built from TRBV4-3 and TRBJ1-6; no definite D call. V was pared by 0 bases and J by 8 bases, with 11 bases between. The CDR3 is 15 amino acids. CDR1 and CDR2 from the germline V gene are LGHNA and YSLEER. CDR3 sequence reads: CASSQDLAGDSPLHF. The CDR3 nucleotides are TGCGCCAGCAGCCAAGATTTGGCAGGTGATTCACCCCTCCACTTT.

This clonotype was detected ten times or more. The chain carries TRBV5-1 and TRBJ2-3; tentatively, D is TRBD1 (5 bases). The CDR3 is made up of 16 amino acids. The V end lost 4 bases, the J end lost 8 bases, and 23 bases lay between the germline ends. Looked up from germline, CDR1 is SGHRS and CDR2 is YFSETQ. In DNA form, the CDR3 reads TGCGCCAGCAGCATAAGGGGCTCCGAGGTCTCGGGTACGCAGTATTTT. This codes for CASSIRGSEVSGTQYF. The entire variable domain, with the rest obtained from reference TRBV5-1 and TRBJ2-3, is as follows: KAGVTQTPRYLIKTRGQQVTLSCSPISGHRSVSWYQQTPGQGLQFLFEYFSETQRNKGNFPGRFSGRQFSNSRSEMNVSTLELGDSALYLCASSIRGSEVSGTQYFGPGTRLTVL.

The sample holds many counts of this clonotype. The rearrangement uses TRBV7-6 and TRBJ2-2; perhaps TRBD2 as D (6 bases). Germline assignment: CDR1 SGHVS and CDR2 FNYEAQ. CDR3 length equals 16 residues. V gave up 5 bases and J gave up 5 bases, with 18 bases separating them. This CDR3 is CASSPSFGGRTGELFF. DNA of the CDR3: TGTGCCAGCAGCCCGTCGTTTGGGGGGAGAACCGGGGAGCTGTTTTTT.

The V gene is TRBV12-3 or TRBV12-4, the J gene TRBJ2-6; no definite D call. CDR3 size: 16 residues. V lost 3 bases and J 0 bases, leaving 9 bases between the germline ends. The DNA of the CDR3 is TGTGCCAGCAGTTTTACCGCTGGCTCTGGGGCCAACGTCCTGACTTTC. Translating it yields CASSFTAGSGANVLTF.

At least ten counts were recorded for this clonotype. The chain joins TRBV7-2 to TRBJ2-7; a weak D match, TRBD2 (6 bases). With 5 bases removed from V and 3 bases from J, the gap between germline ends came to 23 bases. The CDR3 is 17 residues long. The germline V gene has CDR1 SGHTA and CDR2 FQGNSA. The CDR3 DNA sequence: TGTGCCAGCAGCCCGGGGGACCTTATAAAAACCGTCTACGAGCAGTACTTC. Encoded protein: CASSPGDLIKTVYEQYF.

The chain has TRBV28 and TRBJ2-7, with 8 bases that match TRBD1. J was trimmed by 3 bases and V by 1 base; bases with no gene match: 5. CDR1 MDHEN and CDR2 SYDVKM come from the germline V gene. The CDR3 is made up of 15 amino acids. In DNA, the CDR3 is TGTGCCAGCAGTTTATCTGGACAGGGAGTCTACGAGCAGTACTTC. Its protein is CASSLSGQGVYEQYF.

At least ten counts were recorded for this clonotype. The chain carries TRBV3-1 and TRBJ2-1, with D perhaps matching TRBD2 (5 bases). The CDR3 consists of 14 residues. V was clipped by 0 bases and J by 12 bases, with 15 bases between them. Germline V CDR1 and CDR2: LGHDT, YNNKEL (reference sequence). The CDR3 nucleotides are TGTGCCAGCAGCCAAGATTTTCCGAGGGCCGGGCAGTTCTTC. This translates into CASSQDFPRAGQFF.

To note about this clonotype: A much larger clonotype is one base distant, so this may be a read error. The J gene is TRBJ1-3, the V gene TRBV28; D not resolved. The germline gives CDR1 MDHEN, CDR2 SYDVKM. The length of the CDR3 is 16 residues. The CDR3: CASSLGRPSSGDTIYF. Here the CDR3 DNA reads TGTGCCAGCAGTTTAGGACGTCCGAGCTCTGGAGACACCATATATTTT.

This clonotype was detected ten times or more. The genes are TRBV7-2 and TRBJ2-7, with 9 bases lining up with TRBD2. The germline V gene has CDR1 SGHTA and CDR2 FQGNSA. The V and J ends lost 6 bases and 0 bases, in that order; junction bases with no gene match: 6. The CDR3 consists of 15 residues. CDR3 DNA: TGTGCCAGCAGGGTGACTAGCGGTTCCTCCTACGAGCAGTACTTC. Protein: CASRVTSGSSYEQYF.

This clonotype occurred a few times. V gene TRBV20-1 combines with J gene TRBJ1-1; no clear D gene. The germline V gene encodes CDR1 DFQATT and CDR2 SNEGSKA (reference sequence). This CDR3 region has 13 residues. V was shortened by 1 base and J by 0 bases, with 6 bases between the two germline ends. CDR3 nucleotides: TGCAGTGCTAGAGTTCCGGTGAACACTGAAGCTTTCTTT. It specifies CSARVPVNTEAFF.

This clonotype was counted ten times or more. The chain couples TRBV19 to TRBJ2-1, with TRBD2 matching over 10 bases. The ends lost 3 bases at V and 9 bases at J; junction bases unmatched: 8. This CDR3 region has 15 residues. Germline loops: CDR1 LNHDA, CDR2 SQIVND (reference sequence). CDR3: CASSIQAGGRGEQFF. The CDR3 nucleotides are TGTGCCAGTAGTATCCAAGCGGGGGGGCGCGGTGAGCAGTTCTTC. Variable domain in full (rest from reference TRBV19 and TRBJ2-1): DGGITQSPKYLFRKEGQNVTLSCEQNLNHDAMYWYRQDPGQGLRLIYYSQIVNDFQKGDIAEGYSVSREKKESFPLTVTSAQKNPTAFYLCASSIQAGGRGEQFFGPGTRLTVL.

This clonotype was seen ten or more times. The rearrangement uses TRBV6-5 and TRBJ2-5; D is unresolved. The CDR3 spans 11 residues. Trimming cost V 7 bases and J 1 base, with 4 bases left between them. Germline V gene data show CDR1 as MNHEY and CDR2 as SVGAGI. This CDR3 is CASKFQETQYF. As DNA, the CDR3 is TGTGCCAGCAAATTCCAAGAGACCCAGTACTTC.

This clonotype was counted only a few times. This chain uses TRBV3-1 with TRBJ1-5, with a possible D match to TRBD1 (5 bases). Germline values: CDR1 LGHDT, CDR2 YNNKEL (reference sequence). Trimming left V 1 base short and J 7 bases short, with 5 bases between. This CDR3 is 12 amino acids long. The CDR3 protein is CASSQAGQPQHF. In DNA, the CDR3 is TGTGCCAGCAGCCAAGCAGGGCAGCCCCAGCATTTT.

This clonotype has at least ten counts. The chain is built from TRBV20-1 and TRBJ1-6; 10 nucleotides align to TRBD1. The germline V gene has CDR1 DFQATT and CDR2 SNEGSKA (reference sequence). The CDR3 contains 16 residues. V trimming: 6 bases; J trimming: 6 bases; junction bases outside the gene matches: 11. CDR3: CSAIRGQGGPNSPLHF. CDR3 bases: TGCAGTGCAATCCGAGGACAGGGGGGCCCTAATTCACCCCTCCACTTT.

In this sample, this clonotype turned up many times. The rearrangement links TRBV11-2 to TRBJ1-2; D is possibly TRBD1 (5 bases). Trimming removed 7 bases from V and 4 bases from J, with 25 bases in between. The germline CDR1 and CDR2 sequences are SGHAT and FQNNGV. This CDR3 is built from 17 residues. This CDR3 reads CASTSGEGPRPLYGYTF. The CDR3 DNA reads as TGTGCCAGCACCAGCGGGGAGGGGCCTCGCCCACTCTATGGCTACACCTTC.

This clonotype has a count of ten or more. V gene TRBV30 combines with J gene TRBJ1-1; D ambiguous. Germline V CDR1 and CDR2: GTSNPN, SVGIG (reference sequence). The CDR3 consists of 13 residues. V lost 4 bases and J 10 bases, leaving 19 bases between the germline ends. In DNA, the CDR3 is TGTGCCTGGAATGAGCGGAAGGGAGGGAGAGCTTTCTTT. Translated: CAWNERKGGRAFF.

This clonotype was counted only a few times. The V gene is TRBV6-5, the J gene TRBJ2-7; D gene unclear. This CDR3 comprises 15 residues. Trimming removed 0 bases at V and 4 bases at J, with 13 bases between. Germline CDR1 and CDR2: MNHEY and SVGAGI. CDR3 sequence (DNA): TGTGCCAGCAGTTACTCCGAAGAGGCCAGTTACGAGCAGTACTTC. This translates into CASSYSEEASYEQYF.